This T cell receptor beta chain was captured by sequencing in a study of T-cell reconstitution after alpha-beta-depleted transplantation in children. Preparation of the TCRbeta library was carried out with unique molecular identifiers. MiXCR was run by TCRdb on the PCR reads, yielding one entry per CDR3 protein. Of about 640,000 distinct CDR3 sequences in the sample, 16% were seen once. This clonotype appeared a few times. Germline CDR1 is SGHTA and CDR2 is FQGNSA. V dropped 0 bases and J dropped 2 bases, with 11 bases sitting between them. The CDR3 sequence is 16 residues long. The source was PBMCs from the stem cell graft donor, collected from the stem cell graft. The source of this sequence is a human donor who donated a stem cell graft to a child with acute myeloid leukemia. The chain employs TRBV7-2 and TRBJ1-5; D gene unclear. The CDR3 protein is CASSLAVGIGNQPQHF. CDR3 bases: TGTGCCAGCAGCTTAGCGGTGGGGATCGGCAATCAGCCCCAGCATTTT.